Following are 29 T cell receptor beta chains from one sample sequenced in a study of identical twins. TCRdb passed the 5' RACE reads through MiXCR, listing each CDR3 protein once. Of 400,000 to 500,000 distinct CDR3 sequences listed, around 20% are singletons. The specimen sequenced was naive T cells sorted from blood. These receptors were taken from a man aged 45-65 years in good health.

The gene calls are TRBV11-2 and TRBJ2-5, with D unclear. Per germline, CDR1 SGHAT and CDR2 FQNNGV. Trimming cost V 5 bases and J 2 bases, with 12 bases left between them. The CDR3 runs to 14 residues. The DNA for the CDR3 is TGTGCCAGCAGCCAAGGGAAGGTACAAGAGACCCAGTACTTC. Translated, it gives CASSQGKVQETQYF.

The rearrangement uses TRBV4-1 and TRBJ2-7; possible D gene TRBD2, 6 bases. CDR1 and CDR2 from the germline V gene are MGHRA and YSYEKL. The CDR3 consists of 15 residues. V gave up 5 bases and J gave up 4 bases, with 18 bases separating them. The CDR3 sequence is CASSERDFSQYEQYF. Here the CDR3 DNA reads TGCGCCAGCAGCGAAAGGGACTTCTCCCAATACGAGCAGTACTTC.

This clonotype was seen many times. This chain uses TRBV7-9 with TRBJ1-5; no reliable D call. V lost 6 bases and J 5 bases, leaving 8 bases between the germline ends. Germline lookup yields CDR1 SEHNR and CDR2 FQNEAQ (reference sequence). CDR3 size: 12 residues. CDR3 region: CASSQRDQPQHF. The CDR3 coding sequence is TGTGCCAGCAGTCAAAGGGATCAGCCCCAGCATTTT.

The chain is built from TRBV7-2 and TRBJ1-2; no clear D gene. V lost 0 bases and J lost 4, with 12 bases in between. The germline V gene has CDR1 SGHTA and CDR2 FQGNSA. The CDR3 loop spans 15 amino acids. The CDR3 sequence is CASSLARGLSYGYTF. The CDR3 DNA is TGTGCCAGCAGCTTAGCGCGAGGGTTAAGCTATGGCTACACCTTC.

The sample holds many counts of this clonotype. The rearrangement links TRBV28 to TRBJ2-1; weak D call: TRBD1 (6 bases). CDR1 is MDHEN and CDR2 is SYDVKM in the germline V gene. The CDR3 totals 15 residues. The ends were cut back, 5 bases at V and 5 bases at J, with 16 bases in the middle. This CDR3 reads CASSRGQSTDNEQFF. The CDR3 bases are TGTGCCAGCAGTCGGGGACAAAGTACCGACAATGAGCAGTTCTTC.

This clonotype has a handful of counts. This chain uses TRBV24-1 with TRBJ2-2; maybe TRBD2 (5 bases). The CDR3 extends over 18 amino acids. The germline V gene has CDR1 KGHDR and CDR2 SFDVKD. V gave up 3 bases and J gave up 0 bases, with 16 bases separating them. The CDR3 here is CATSDPRGGRANTGELFF. CDR3 DNA sequence: TGTGCCACCAGTGATCCCCGGGGTGGCAGAGCGAACACCGGGGAGCTGTTTTTT.

The V gene is TRBV5-4, the J gene TRBJ1-2; D ambiguous. The CDR3 loop spans 15 amino acids. V dropped 1 base and J dropped 5 bases, with 15 bases sitting between them. Germline CDR1 SGHNT, CDR2 YYREEE (reference sequence). CDR3 in amino acids: CASSLQYHSPYGYTF. CDR3 coding DNA: TGTGCCAGCAGCTTGCAATATCACAGTCCATATGGCTACACCTTC.

In this sample, this clonotype turned up a few times. The rearrangement links TRBV12-3 or TRBV12-4 to TRBJ2-5; 8 positions match TRBD1. V lost 5 bases to trimming and J lost 5 bases; unmatched junction nucleotides: 4. The CDR3 extends over 13 amino acids. The CDR3 here is CASSGQGVETQYF. CDR3 nucleotide sequence: TGTGCCAGCAGTGGACAGGGAGTGGAGACCCAGTACTTC.

This clonotype was counted only a few times. The chain joins TRBV6-1 to TRBJ2-5; 15 nucleotides agree with TRBD2. This CDR3 has 17 residues. Losses at the gene ends were 6 bases for V and 5 bases for J; bases not matched to a gene: 10. CDR1 MNHNS and CDR2 SASEGT come from the germline V gene. In DNA, the CDR3 is TGTGCCAGCAGCCGTTTGGGACTAGCGGGGGGTATGGAGACCCAGTACTTC. It yields the protein CASSRLGLAGGMETQYF.

This clonotype has a handful of counts. The junction and the germline gene differ at one end; a read error may be behind it. This chain links TRBV5-1 with TRBJ2-5, with a possible D match to TRBD1 (6 bases). The CDR3 spans 14 residues. Germline V lookup: CDR1 SGHRS, CDR2 YFSETQ. CDR3 protein: CASSLGRGGETQYF. Written as DNA, the CDR3 is TGTGCCAGCAGTTTGGGCAGGGGTGGGGAGACCCAGTACTTC.

This clonotype was picked up a small number of times. The chain uses TRBV20-1 and TRBJ2-1, with a tentative D call TRBD2 (5 bases). Germline V CDR1 and CDR2: DFQATT, SNEGSKA (reference sequence). The CDR3 spans 19 residues. With 5 bases removed from V and 0 bases from J, the gap between germline ends came to 26 bases. The CDR3 reads CSARRGFSAGQGSYNEQFF. CDR3 coding DNA: TGCAGTGCTCGACGAGGGTTTTCGGCAGGTCAAGGCTCCTACAATGAGCAGTTCTTC.

By share of the sample, this clonotype is medium-sized (0.01 to 0.1%). The chain employs TRBV4-2 and TRBJ2-3; 10 bases are shared with TRBD2. The CDR3 runs 17 residues. The V gene end was trimmed by 4 bases and the J gene end by 6 bases; junction bases not matched to a gene: 13. CDR1 and CDR2 from the germline V gene are LGHNA and YNFKEQ. The CDR3 DNA follows: TGTGCCAGCAGCCGCCCCCCCAGCGGGAGGGCCAGGGATACGCAGTATTTT. Protein: CASSRPPSGRARDTQYF.

The V and J genes are TRBV28 and TRBJ2-7; D gene ambiguous. The CDR3 runs 13 residues. Germline values: CDR1 MDHEN, CDR2 SYDVKM. Between the trimmed V and J ends, which lost 5 bases and 3 bases, there was a span of 11 bases. CDR3 coding DNA: TGTGCCAGCAGTGGCAGCCCCCTCTACGAGCAGTACTTC. It codes for CASSGSPLYEQYF.

This clonotype has at least ten counts. This rearrangement joins TRBV21-1 to TRBJ2-5; TRBD2, the table's D call, lacks a check against the DNA. TRBV21-1 is shown as a pseudogene. The length of the CDR3 is 17 residues. CDR3 bases: TGTGCCAGCAGCAAAGGTGGCGGGAGAGATAGTCAAGAGACCCAGTACTTC. This encodes CASSKGGGRDSQETQYF.

CDR3 amino acids: CASSRSTWGAGEQYF. CDR3 bases: TGTGCCAGCAGCCGTAGTACGTGGGGGGCGGGAGAGCAGTACTTC. This chain uses TRBV28 with TRBJ2-7, with D perhaps TRBD1 or TRBD2 (6 bases each). Germline V lookup: CDR1 MDHEN, CDR2 SYDVKM. This CDR3 has 15 amino acids. The V end was cut by 6 bases, the J end by 7 bases, with 22 bases between.

The sample holds a few counts of this clonotype. V is TRBV12-3 or TRBV12-4 and J is TRBJ1-1, with D perhaps TRBD1 (6 bases). The CDR3 sequence is 15 residues long. V lost 3 bases and J 6 bases, leaving 17 bases between the germline ends. This chain's CDR3 is CASSLSLTGGAEAFF. The CDR3, as DNA: TGTGCCAGCAGTTTGTCATTGACAGGCGGGGCTGAAGCTTTCTTT.

V and J are TRBV28 and TRBJ1-2; 9 bases are shared with TRBD1. Trimming removed 7 bases from V and 4 bases from J; junction bases left unmatched: 7. The CDR3 is 14 residues long. From germline, CDR1 is MDHEN and CDR2 SYDVKM. DNA for the CDR3: TGTGCCAGCACCCCGGGACAGGGATCCTATGGCTACACCTTC. It translates to CASTPGQGSYGYTF.

This clonotype came up many times. This chain uses TRBV21-1 with TRBJ2-1. TRBV21-1 constitutes a pseudogene. This CDR3 contains 9 residues. CDR3 amino acids: CASSRGQFF. In DNA form, the CDR3 reads TGTGCCAGCAGTCGAGGGCAGTTCTTC.

This clonotype was counted ten times or more. V gene TRBV19 combines with J gene TRBJ1-1, with TRBD1 identical over 9 bases. V lost 3 bases and J lost 0; bases outside the gene matches: 5. Germline V gene sequence: CDR1 LNHDA, CDR2 SQIVND (reference sequence). The CDR3 runs 16 residues. The CDR3 DNA reads TGTGCCAGTAGTATGGGGACAGGGAGGATGAACACTGAAGCTTTCTTT. Its protein product is CASSMGTGRMNTEAFF.

J is TRBJ1-1 and V is TRBV20-1; D call uncertain. The CDR3 covers 14 residues. CDR1 is DFQATT, CDR2 SNEGSKA, per germline (reference sequence). V lost 4 bases to trimming and J lost 3 bases, with 15 bases between them. The CDR3 loop is CSAKNIAGDTEAFF. DNA of the CDR3: TGCAGTGCTAAAAACATCGCCGGGGACACTGAAGCTTTCTTT.

This chain links TRBV19 with TRBJ2-1, with 7 bases that match TRBD1. With 8 bases clipped from V and 10 bases from J, the junction kept 11 bases outside the gene matches. The CDR3 sequence is 13 residues long. Germline CDR1 and CDR2: LNHDA and SQIVND (reference sequence). CDR3 DNA sequence: TGTGCCAGTCGAGGGGGCCCCGAGGGGGAGCAGTTCTTC. Encoded protein: CASRGGPEGEQFF.

This clonotype was seen ten or more times. This chain links TRBV6-5 with TRBJ1-1; perhaps TRBD1 as D (6 bases). The V gene lost 11 bases and the J gene lost 5 bases, with 15 bases spanning the gap. This CDR3 has 12 residues. The germline V gene encodes CDR1 MNHEY and CDR2 SVGAGI. The CDR3 loop reads CAAGRGGTEAFF. In nucleotides, the CDR3 is TGTGCCGCCGGACGAGGGGGAACTGAAGCTTTCTTT.

This chain links TRBV7-9 with TRBJ2-6, with D maybe TRBD2 (5 bases). This CDR3 contains 16 residues. Germline CDR1 and CDR2: SEHNR and FQNEAQ (reference sequence). Deletions cut 8 bases from V and 0 bases from J, with 14 bases between. CDR3 in amino acids: CASPGSGSSGANVLTF. The CDR3 DNA reads as TGTGCCAGCCCAGGCTCGGGGAGCTCTGGGGCCAACGTCCTGACTTTC.

This clonotype was detected many times. J is TRBJ2-7 and V is TRBV5-1; D assignment may be TRBD1 or TRBD2 (5 bases each). V dropped 4 bases and J dropped 2 bases, with 10 bases sitting between them. CDR1 SGHRS and CDR2 YFSETQ come from the germline V gene. CDR3 length: 13 amino acids. CDR3 coding DNA: TGCGCCAGCAGCCCCGGGACGACCTACGAGCAGTACTTC. This codes for CASSPGTTYEQYF.

This clonotype has a count of ten or more. This sequence joins TRBV20-1 and TRBJ2-7; 7 bases align to TRBD2. The trim removed 6 bases at V and 1 base at J, leaving 3 bases unmatched. Germline V lookup: CDR1 DFQATT, CDR2 SNEGSKA (reference sequence). The CDR3 is made up of 12 amino acids. CDR3 sequence: CSARGLSYEQYF. Written as DNA, the CDR3 is TGCAGTGCCCGGGGACTATCCTACGAGCAGTACTTC.

This clonotype was seen ten or more times. This chain joins TRBV5-1 and TRBJ2-3; D may be TRBD1 or TRBD2 (6 bases each). This CDR3 region has 15 residues. Trimming removed 9 bases from V and 6 bases from J, with 23 bases in between. CDR1 and CDR2 from the germline V gene are SGHRS and YFSETQ. The CDR3 DNA sequence: TGCGCCACCCGAAGGGGGGCGAGGACCGCGGATACGCAGTATTTT. This gives the protein CATRRGARTADTQYF.

Many counts were recorded for this clonotype. The V call is TRBV4-1, the J call TRBJ2-3, with 13 nucleotides matching TRBD2. The CDR3 spans 22 residues. CDR1 and CDR2 (germline): MGHRA, YSYEKL. The J segment lost 8 bases and the V segment lost 3 bases, leaving 26 bases of the junction unmatched. For the CDR3, the DNA is TGCGCCAGCAGCCAGGAGGACCCAATCGGGACTAGCGGGGCCTTGGGGGTCGGTACGCAGTATTTT. This translates into CASSQEDPIGTSGALGVGTQYF.

Comment on this clonotype: This may stem from a read error, because a much larger clone lies one nucleotide away. DNA for the CDR3: TGTGCCAGCAGCTTAGGGGACAGGAGACACAGTGAGCAGTTCTTC. Its translation is CASSLGDRRHSEQFF. The V gene is TRBV7-2, the J gene TRBJ2-1, with 8 bases matching TRBD1. Germline-derived CDR1 and CDR2 are SGHTA and FQGNSA. The CDR3 runs to 15 residues. V trimming: 1 base; J trimming: 9 bases; junction bases outside the gene matches: 8.

At least ten counts were recorded for this clonotype. This chain uses TRBV5-1 with TRBJ2-7; TRBD1 is a possible D gene (6 bases). This CDR3 has 14 amino acids. Germline-derived CDR1 and CDR2 are SGHRS and YFSETQ. V was clipped by 4 bases and J by 1 base, with 12 bases between them. CDR3 DNA sequence: TGCGCCAGCAGCCAAAATAGGGGGTCCTACGAGCAGTACTTC. It codes for CASSQNRGSYEQYF.